The 12 T cell receptor beta chains listed next were all sequenced from one sample in a study of cytomegalovirus exposure and HLA in healthy donors. PCR amplification relied on 60 Vbeta primers (plus 13 Jbeta primers). Produced via immunoSEQ multiplex PCR; TCRdb's table is partial and in-frame only. This sample's clone table lists roughly 200,000 clones. Sample: PBMCs. Receptors were obtained from a girl aged 2 to 10 in good health and CMV-seropositive.

This sequence joins TRBV4-1 and TRBJ2-3; the D gene is possibly TRBD2 (6 bases). Germline CDR1 MGHRA, CDR2 YSYEKL. The CDR3 has 14 amino acids. Between the trimmed V and J ends, which lost 5 bases and 2 bases, there was a span of 11 bases. The CDR3 DNA sequence: TGCGCCAGCAGCTATAGCGGTTACACAGATACGCAGTATTTT. Amino acid sequence: CASSYSGYTDTQYF.

This chain uses TRBV7-2 with TRBJ2-1, with 8 nucleotides matching TRBD2. Trimming took 2 bases from V and 6 from J; bases not matched to a gene: 9. Per germline, CDR1 SGHTA and CDR2 FQGNSA. The CDR3 loop spans 16 amino acids. CDR3 coding DNA: TGTGCCAGCAGCTTAAGGGGGACTAGGGTTTCCAATGAGCAGTTCTTC. Protein: CASSLRGTRVSNEQFF.

The rearrangement uses TRBV6-5 and TRBJ2-1; the D is unclear. V gave up 6 bases and J gave up 11 bases, with 11 bases separating them. The CDR3 totals 11 residues. Germline CDR1 and CDR2: MNHEY and SVGAGI. The CDR3 sequence is CASSQARQQFF. The CDR3 coding sequence is TGTGCCAGCAGCCAAGCTAGGCAGCAGTTCTTC.

The chain recombines TRBV30 with TRBJ2-7; 10 nucleotides align to TRBD1. Germline V gene lookup returns CDR1 GTSNPN and CDR2 SVGIG (reference sequence). The CDR3 has 13 amino acids. J gave up 5 bases and V 7 bases, and 8 bases lay outside the gene matches. CDR3 residues: CASTRDRGHEQYF. The CDR3 nucleotides are TGTGCCTCAACCCGGGACAGGGGACACGAGCAGTACTTC. The whole variable domain, remainder taken from reference TRBV30 and TRBJ2-7, is SQTIHQWPATLVQPVGSPLSLECTVEGTSNPNLYWYRQAAGRGLQLLFYSVGIGQISSEVPQNLSASRPQDRQFILSSKKLLLSDSGFYLCASTRDRGHEQYFGPGTRLTVT.

This chain links TRBV7-9 with TRBJ2-7, with TRBD1 matching over 8 bases. The CDR3 runs 13 residues. Germline loops: CDR1 SEHNR, CDR2 FQNEAQ (reference sequence). The V segment lost 5 bases and the J segment 3 bases; nucleotides outside the gene matches: 3. CDR3: CASSPQGGYEQYF. The DNA for the CDR3 is TGTGCCAGCAGCCCACAGGGGGGCTACGAGCAGTACTTC.

Written as DNA, the CDR3 is TGTGCCAGCAATCTGGGGGGTACCGGGGAGCTGTTTTTT. This translates into CASNLGGTGELFF. The chain links TRBV27 to TRBJ2-2, with D possibly being TRBD2 (6 bases). Trimming cost V 7 bases and J 5 bases, with 11 bases left between them. Germline V CDR1 and CDR2: MNHEY, SMNVEV (reference sequence). The CDR3 spans 13 residues.

V gene TRBV28 combines with J gene TRBJ1-1; D is perhaps TRBD1 (5 bases). The CDR3 has 13 residues. Per germline, CDR1 MDHEN and CDR2 SYDVKM. Trimming removed 5 bases at V and 11 bases at J, with 18 bases between. The CDR3 loop reads CASSPWGAEMAFF. DNA of the CDR3: TGTGCCAGCAGTCCCTGGGGCGCCGAAATGGCTTTCTTT.

The chain employs TRBV30 and TRBJ1-6; perhaps TRBD1 as D (5 bases). V was cut by 6 bases and J by 7 bases, with 13 bases left in between. Per germline, CDR1 GTSNPN and CDR2 SVGIG (reference sequence). CDR3 size: 13 residues. CDR3 residues: CACQTGKNSPLHF. CDR3 DNA sequence: TGTGCCTGCCAAACAGGAAAGAATTCACCCCTCCACTTT.

Here the CDR3 reads CASSLAVGVSEKLFF. The CDR3 nucleotides read TGCGCCAGCAGCTTGGCGGTAGGGGTTAGCGAAAAACTGTTTTTT. The rearrangement links TRBV5-1 to TRBJ1-4, with D possibly being TRBD1 (5 bases). The germline CDR1 and CDR2 sequences are SGHRS and YFSETQ. This CDR3 comprises 15 residues. The V end was cut by 0 bases, the J end by 8 bases, with 14 bases between.

This chain uses TRBV28 with TRBJ2-7; D perhaps matches TRBD2 (5 bases). The germline gives CDR1 MDHEN, CDR2 SYDVKM. Trimming took off 7 bases at V and 5 bases at J, with 18 bases between the two ends. This CDR3 has 14 amino acids. CDR3 in DNA: TGTGCCAGCATGTCCGGGGTTCGTAGGGACGAGCAGTACTTC. Its translation is CASMSGVRRDEQYF.

This rearrangement joins TRBV4-1 to TRBJ2-1, with a weak D call TRBD2 (5 bases). The CDR3 sequence is 15 residues long. The V and J ends lost 0 bases and 3 bases respectively, with 9 bases between them. The germline V gene encodes CDR1 MGHRA and CDR2 YSYEKL. CDR3 in DNA: TGCGCCAGCAGCCAAGAAGGACTTATCTACAATGAGCAGTTCTTC. Translation gives CASSQEGLIYNEQFF.

The genes are TRBV7-6 and TRBJ2-7; TRBD2 aligns across 7 bases. Trimming took 3 bases from V and 3 from J; bases not matched to a gene: 2. Looked up from germline, CDR1 is SGHVS and CDR2 is FNYEAQ. This CDR3 is built from 13 residues. This CDR3 is CASSLGGVYEQYF. In DNA form, the CDR3 reads TGTGCCAGCAGCTTGGGGGGGGTCTACGAGCAGTACTTC. Looking up the rest from reference TRBV7-6 and TRBJ2-7 gives the full variable domain: GAGVSQSPRYKVTKRGQDVALRCDPISGHVSLYWYRQALGQGPEFLTYFNYEAQQDKSGLPNDRFSAERPEGSISTLTIQRTEQRDSAMYRCASSLGGVYEQYFGPGTRLTVT.